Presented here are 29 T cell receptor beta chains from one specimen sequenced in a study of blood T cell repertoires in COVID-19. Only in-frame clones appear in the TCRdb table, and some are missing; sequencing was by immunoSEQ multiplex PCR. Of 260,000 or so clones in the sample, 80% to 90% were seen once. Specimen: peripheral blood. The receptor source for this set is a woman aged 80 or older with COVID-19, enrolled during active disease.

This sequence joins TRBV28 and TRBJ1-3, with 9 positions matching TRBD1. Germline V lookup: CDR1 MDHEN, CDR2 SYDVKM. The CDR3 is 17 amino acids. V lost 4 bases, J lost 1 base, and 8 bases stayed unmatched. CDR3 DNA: TGTGCCAGCAGTTCTCCGGGACAGGGAGAATCTGGAAACACCATATATTTT. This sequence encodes CASSSPGQGESGNTIYF. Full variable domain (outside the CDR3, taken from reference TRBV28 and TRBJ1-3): DVKVTQSSRYLVKRTGEKVFLECVQDMDHENMFWYRQDPGLGLRLIYFSYDVKMKEKGDIPEGYSVSREKKERFSLILESASTNQTSMYLCASSSPGQGESGNTIYFGEGSWLTVV.

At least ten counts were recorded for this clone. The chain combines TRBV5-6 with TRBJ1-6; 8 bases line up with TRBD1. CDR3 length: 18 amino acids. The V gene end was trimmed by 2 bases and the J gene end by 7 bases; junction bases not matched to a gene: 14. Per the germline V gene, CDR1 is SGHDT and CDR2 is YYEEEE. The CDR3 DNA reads TGTGCCAGCAGCTTCACGTTTTGGCCGGGACAGGACAATTCACCCCTCCACTTT. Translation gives CASSFTFWPGQDNSPLHF.

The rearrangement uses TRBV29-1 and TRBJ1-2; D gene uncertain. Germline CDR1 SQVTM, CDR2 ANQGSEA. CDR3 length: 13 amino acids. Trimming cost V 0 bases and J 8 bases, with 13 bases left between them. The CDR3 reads CSVEDVSRSGYTF. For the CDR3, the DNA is TGCAGCGTTGAAGATGTGAGCCGGTCGGGCTACACCTTC.

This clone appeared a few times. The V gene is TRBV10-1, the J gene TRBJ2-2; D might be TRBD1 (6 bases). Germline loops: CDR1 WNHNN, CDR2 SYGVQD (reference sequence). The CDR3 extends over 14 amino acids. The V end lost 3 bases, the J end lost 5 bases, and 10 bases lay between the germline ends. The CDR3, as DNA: TGCGCCAGCAGTGACCAACAGGGTACCGGGGAGCTGTTTTTT. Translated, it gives CASSDQQGTGELFF.

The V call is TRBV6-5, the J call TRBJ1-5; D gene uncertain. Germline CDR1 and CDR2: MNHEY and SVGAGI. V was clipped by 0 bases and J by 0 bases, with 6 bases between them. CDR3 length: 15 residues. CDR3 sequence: CASSYSSYSNQPQHF. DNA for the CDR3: TGTGCCAGCAGTTACTCAAGCTATAGCAATCAGCCCCAGCATTTT.

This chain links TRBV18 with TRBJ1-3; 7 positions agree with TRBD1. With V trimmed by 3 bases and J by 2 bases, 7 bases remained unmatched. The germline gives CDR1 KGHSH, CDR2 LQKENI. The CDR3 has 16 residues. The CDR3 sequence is CASSPRGTETGNTIYF. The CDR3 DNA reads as TGTGCCAGCTCACCGCGTGGGACAGAAACTGGAAACACCATATATTTT.

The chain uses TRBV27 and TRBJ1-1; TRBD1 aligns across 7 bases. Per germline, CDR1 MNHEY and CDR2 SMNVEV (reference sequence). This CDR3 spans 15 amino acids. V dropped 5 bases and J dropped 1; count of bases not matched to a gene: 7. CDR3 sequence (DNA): TGTGCCAGCAGTAGGGGACAGACCGCGAACACTGAAGCTTTCTTT. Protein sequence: CASSRGQTANTEAFF.

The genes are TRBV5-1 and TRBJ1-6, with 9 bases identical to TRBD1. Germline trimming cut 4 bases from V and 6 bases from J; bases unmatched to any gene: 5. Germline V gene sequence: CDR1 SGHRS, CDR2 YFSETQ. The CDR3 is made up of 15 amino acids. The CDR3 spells CASSDGTGTNSPLHF. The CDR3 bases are TGCGCCAGCAGCGACGGGACAGGGACTAATTCACCCCTCCACTTT.

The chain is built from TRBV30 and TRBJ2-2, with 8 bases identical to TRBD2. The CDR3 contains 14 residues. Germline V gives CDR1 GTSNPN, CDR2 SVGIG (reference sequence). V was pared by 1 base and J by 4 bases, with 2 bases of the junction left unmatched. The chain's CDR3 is CAWSGLAGTGELFF. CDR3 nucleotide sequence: TGTGCCTGGAGTGGGCTAGCGGGCACCGGGGAGCTGTTTTTT.

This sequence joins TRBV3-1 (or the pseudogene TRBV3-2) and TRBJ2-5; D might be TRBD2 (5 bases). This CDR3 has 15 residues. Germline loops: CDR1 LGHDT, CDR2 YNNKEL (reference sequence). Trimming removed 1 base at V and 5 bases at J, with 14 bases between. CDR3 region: CASSQGRYWRETQYF. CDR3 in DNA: TGTGCCAGCAGCCAAGGAAGGTATTGGAGGGAGACCCAGTACTTC.

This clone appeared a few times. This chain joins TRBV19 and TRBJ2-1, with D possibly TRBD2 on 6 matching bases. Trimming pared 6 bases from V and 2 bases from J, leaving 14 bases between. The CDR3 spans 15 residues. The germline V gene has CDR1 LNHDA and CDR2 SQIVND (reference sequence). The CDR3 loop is CASSLGTQPYNEQFF. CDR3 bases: TGTGCCAGTAGCCTCGGGACTCAGCCCTACAATGAGCAGTTCTTC.

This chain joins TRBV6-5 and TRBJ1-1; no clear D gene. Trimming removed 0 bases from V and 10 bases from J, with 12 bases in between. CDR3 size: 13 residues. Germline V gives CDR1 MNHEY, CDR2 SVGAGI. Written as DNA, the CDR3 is TGTGCCAGCAGTTACTCGCAGGATTTTGCAGCTTTCTTT. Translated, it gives CASSYSQDFAAFF.

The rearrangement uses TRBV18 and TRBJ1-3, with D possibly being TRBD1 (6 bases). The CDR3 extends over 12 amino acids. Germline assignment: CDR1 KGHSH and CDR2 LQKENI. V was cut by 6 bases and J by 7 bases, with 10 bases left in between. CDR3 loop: CASSQQGNTIYF. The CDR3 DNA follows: TGTGCCAGCTCTCAACAGGGCAACACCATATATTTT. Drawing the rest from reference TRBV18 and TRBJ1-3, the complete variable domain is NAGVMQNPRHLVRRRGQEARLRCSPMKGHSHVYWYRQLPEEGLKFMVYLQKENIIDESGMPKERFSAEFPKEGPSILRIQQVVRGDSAAYFCASSQQGNTIYFGEGSWLTVV.

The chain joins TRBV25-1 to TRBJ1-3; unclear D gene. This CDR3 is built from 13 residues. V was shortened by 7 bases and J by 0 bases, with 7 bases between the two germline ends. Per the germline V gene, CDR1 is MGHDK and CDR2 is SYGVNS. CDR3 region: CASMYGSGNTIYF. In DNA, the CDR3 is TGTGCCAGCATGTACGGCTCTGGAAACACCATATATTTT.

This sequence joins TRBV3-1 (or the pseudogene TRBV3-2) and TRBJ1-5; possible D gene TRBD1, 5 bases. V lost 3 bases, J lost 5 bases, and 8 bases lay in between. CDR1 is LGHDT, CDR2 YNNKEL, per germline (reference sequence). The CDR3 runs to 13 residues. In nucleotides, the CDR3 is TGTGCCAGCAGCCACCAGGGTTATCAGCCCCAGCATTTT. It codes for CASSHQGYQPQHF.

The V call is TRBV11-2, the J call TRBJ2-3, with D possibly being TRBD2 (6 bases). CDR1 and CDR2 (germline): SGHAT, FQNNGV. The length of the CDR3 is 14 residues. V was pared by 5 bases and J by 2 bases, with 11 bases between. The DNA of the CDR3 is TGTGCCAGCAGCCCCGGGACTCCCACAGATACGCAGTATTTT. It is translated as CASSPGTPTDTQYF. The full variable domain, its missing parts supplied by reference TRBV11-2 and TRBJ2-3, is EAGVAQSPRYKIIEKRQSVAFWCNPISGHATLYWYQQILGQGPKLLIQFQNNGVVDDSQLPKDRFSAERLKGVDSTLKIQPAKLEDSAVYLCASSPGTPTDTQYFGPGTRLTVL.

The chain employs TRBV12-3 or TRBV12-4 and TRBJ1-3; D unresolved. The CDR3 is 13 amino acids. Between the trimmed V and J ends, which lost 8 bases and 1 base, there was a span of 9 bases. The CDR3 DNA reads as TGTGCCAGCGGTCCGGGTTCTGGAAACACCATATATTTT. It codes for CASGPGSGNTIYF.

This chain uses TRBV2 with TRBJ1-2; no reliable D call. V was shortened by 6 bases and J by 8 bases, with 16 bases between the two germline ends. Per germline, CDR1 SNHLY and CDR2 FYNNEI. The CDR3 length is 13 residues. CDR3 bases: TGTGCCAGCAGGGTTGAGGGCCGGGTCGGCTACACCTTC. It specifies CASRVEGRVGYTF.

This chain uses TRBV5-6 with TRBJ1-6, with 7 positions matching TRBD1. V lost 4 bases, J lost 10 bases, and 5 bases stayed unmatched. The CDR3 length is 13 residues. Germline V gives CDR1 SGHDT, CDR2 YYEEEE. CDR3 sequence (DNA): TGTGCCAGCAGCCCGGACAGGAAATCACCCCTCCACTTT. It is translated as CASSPDRKSPLHF.

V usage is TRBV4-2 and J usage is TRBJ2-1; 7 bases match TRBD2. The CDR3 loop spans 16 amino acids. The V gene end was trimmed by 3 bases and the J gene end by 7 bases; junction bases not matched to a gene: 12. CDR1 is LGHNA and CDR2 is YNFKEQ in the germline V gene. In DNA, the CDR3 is TGTGCCAGCAGCCATGAACGGGGGGATTTAAAAAATGAGCAGTTCTTC. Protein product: CASSHERGDLKNEQFF.

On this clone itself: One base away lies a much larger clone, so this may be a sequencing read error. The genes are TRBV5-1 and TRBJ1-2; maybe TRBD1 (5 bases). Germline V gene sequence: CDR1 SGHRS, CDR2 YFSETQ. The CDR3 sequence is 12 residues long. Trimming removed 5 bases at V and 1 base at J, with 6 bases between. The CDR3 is CASSDSNYGYTF. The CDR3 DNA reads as TGCGCCAGCAGTGACAGTAACTATGGCTACACCTTC.

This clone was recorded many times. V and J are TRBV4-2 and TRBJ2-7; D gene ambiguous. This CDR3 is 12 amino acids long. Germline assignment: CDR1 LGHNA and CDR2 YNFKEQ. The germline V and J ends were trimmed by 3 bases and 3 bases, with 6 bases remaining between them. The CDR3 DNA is TGTGCCAGCAGCCAGATCGGCTACGAGCAGTACTTC. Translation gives CASSQIGYEQYF.

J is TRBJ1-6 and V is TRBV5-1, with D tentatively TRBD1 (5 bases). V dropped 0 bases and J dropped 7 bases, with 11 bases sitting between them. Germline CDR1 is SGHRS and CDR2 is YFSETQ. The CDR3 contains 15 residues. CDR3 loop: CASSLEQVKNSPLHF. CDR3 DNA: TGCGCCAGCAGCTTGGAACAGGTGAAGAATTCACCCCTCCACTTT.

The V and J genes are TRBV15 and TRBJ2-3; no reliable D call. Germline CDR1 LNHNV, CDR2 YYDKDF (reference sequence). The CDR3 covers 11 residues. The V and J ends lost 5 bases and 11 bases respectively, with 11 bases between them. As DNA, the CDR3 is TGTGCCACCAGCCGTGAGTACTTGCAGTATTTT. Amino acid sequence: CATSREYLQYF. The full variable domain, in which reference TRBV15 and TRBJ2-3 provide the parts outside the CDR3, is DAMVIQNPRYQVTQFGKPVTLSCSQTLNHNVMYWYQQKSSQAPKLLFHYYDKDFNNEADTPDNFQSRRPNTSFCFLDIRSPGLGDTAMYLCATSREYLQYFGPGTRLTVL.

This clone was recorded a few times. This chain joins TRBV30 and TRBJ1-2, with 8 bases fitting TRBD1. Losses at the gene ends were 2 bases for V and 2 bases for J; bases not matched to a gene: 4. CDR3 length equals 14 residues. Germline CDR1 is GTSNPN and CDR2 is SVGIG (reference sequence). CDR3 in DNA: TGTGCCTGGAGTAGGGGACAGGCCAACTATGGCTACACCTTC. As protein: CAWSRGQANYGYTF.

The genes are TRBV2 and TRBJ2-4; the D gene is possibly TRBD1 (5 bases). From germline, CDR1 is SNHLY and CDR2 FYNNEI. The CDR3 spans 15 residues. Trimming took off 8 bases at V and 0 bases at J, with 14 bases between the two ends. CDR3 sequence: CASVETGLAKNIQYF. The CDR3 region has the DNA TGTGCCAGCGTAGAAACAGGCCTAGCCAAAAACATTCAGTACTTC.

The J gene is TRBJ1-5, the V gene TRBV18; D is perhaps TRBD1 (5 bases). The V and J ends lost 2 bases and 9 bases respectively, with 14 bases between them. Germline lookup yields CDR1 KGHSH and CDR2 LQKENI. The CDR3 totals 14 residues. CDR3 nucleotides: TGTGCCAGCTCACCAGGGAACACGGGGGGGCCCCAGCATTTT. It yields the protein CASSPGNTGGPQHF.

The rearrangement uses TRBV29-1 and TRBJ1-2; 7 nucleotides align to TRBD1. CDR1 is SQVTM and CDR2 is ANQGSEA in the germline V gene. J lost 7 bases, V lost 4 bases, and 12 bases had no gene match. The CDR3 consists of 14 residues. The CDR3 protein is CSVGTDRSRGGYTF. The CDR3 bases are TGCAGCGTTGGAACGGACAGGTCAAGAGGTGGCTACACCTTC.

The CDR3 bases are TGTGCCACCAGTGCCCCGGACTCGAAAGGAGATGGGGAGACCCAGTACTTC. Encoded protein: CATSAPDSKGDGETQYF. The chain has TRBV24-1 and TRBJ2-5; D is possibly TRBD2 (5 bases). Deletions cut 5 bases from V and 5 bases from J, with 23 bases between. CDR3 length equals 17 residues. In germline, CDR1 is KGHDR, CDR2 SFDVKD.